The rows below give T cell receptor beta chains drawn from one sample of a study of tumor-infiltrating lymphocytes in primary liver carcinoma. TCRdb called the multiplex PCR reads again in MiXCR, with one record for every CDR3 protein. Of approximately 120,000 distinct CDR3 sequences listed, 60% to 75% were seen once; the top ten hold approximately 8%. Sequencing was carried out using liver tumor tissue from sampling region 3. The receptors were sampled from a woman aged 60-75 years with primary liver carcinoma and hepatitis B virus infection. CDR3s include the opening cysteine and the closing phenylalanine or tryptophan. D genes are given only for firm matches. Expanded clones are given a class, and other clones once, few, many or no size at all.

TRBV5-1	.	TRBJ1-4	once	TGTGCCAGCAGCCCGAGAGCGAATGAAAAACTGTTTTTT	CASSPRANEKLFF
TRBV11-3	.	TRBJ2-1	.	TGTGCCAGTAGCCCGGGGGCCACTAGCATATACAATGAGCAGTTCTTC	CASSPGATSIYNEQFF
TRBV5-4	.	TRBJ2-7	.	TGTGCCAGCAGCTTGGCGACCGGGGCAGGCTACAAGCAATACTTC	CASSLATGAGYKQYF
TRBV11-2	.	TRBJ1-2	.	TGTGCCAGCAGCTTCTTACAGGCTAACTATGGCTGCACCTTC	CASSFLQANYGCTF
TRBV6-1	.	TRBJ2-2	many	TGTGCCAGCAGGCCCCTACCTGGGGGGGGCTCGAACACCGGGGAGCTGTTTTTT	CASRPLPGGGSNTGELFF
TRBV11-2	.	TRBJ1-1	.	TGTGCCAGCAGCCCACATCGGCACAGACACCTTCGCTTTTGGGGCTATGAAGCTTCCTTT	CASSPHRHRHLRFWGYEASF
TRBV28	.	TRBJ1-6	.	TGTGCCAGCAGTTCCTCCAGCTCCTATAATTCACCCCTCCACTTT	CASSSSSSYNSPLHF
TRBV20-1	TRBD2	TRBJ2-1	.	TGCAGTGCCAGAGGGGCTAGCGGGAGCTATGAGCAGTTCTTC	CSARGASGSYEQFF
TRBV11-2	.	TRBJ2-1	.	TGTGCCAGCATCTTAGGGCGGATGAGCTCCTACAGTGAGCAGTTCTTC	CASILGRMSSYSEQFF
TRBV28	TRBD1	TRBJ1-3	.	TGTGCCAGCAGTTCGGGACAGGGAAGCGGAAACACCATATATTTT	CASSSGQGSGNTIYF
TRBV28	.	TRBJ2-2	.	TGTGCCAGCCTGAGGTCAAAGACCGGGGAGCTGTTTTTT	CASLRSKTGELFF
TRBV5-1	.	TRBJ2-1	.	TGTGCCAGCAACTTGGTTTCAGGGTACAATGAGCAGTTCTTC	CASNLVSGYNEQFF
TRBV28	.	TRBJ2-3	many	TGTGCCAGCAGTTTCCCAGGCACAGATACGCAGTATTTT	CASSFPGTDTQYF
TRBV5-6	.	TRBJ2-5	few	TGTGCCAGCCGCTTGTCGGAGACCCAGTACTTC	CASRLSETQYF
TRBV11-3	.	TRBJ2-2	.	TGTGCACGCAGCCCATCTTTGGCGAACACCGGGGAACTGTTTTTT	CARSPSLANTGELFF
TRBV29-1	.	TRBJ2-3	.	TGCAGCGTTAAGAAGGCGGGTACAGATATGCAGTACTTT	CSVKKAGTDMQYF
TRBV14	.	TRBJ2-7	many	TGTGCCAGCAGCCAAGTTTTGATGGGAGAGCAGTACTTC	CASSQVLMGEQYF
TRBV2	TRBD2	TRBJ2-7	.	TGTGCCAACAGTGTACTAGCGACTAGGTCCGAGCAGTACTTC	CANSVLATRSEQYF
TRBV4-2	TRBD2	TRBJ2-1	.	TGTGCCAGCACGGGACACGGACTAGCGGGAACTCAGGAGCGGTGCTTC	CASTGHGLAGTQERCF
TRBV7-9	.	TRBJ1-1	.	TGTGCCAGCCTGAAACAGGTCAACACTGAAGCTTTCTTT	CASLKQVNTEAFF
TRBV7-8	.	TRBJ2-5	.	TGTGCCAGCAGCTGGATAGGGAATCGGGAGACCCAGTACTTC	CASSWIGNRETQYF
TRBV11-2	TRBD2	TRBJ2-7	once	TGTGTCAGCAGCACTCTACAGGGGGCGAGACTAGCGGGAGCGATCTACGGGCAGTACTTC	CVSSTLQGARLAGAIYGQYF
TRBV5-5	TRBD2	TRBJ2-7	.	TGTGCCAGCAGCTTCCAGTGGGGACTAGCGGAAATTCTACGGTACGAGCAGTACTTC	CASSFQWGLAEILRYEQYF
TRBV11-2	.	TRBJ2-1	.	TGTGTCAGGAGCGTGGGGGGGGCAGACGATGAGCAGTTCTTC	CVRSVGGADDEQFF
TRBV7-9	.	TRBJ2-7	few	TGTGCCAGCAGCACGCAGGGTTACGAGCAGTACTTC	CASSTQGYEQYF
TRBV5-1	TRBD2	TRBJ2-1	.	TGTGCCAGCAGCCAAACCGACGGGGAGGGGAATGAGCAGTTCTTC	CASSQTDGEGNEQFF
TRBV6-5	TRBD2	TRBJ2-5	many	TGTGCCAGCAGCCCCGGGACTAGCGGGAGGTATCGAGAGACCCAGTACTTC	CASSPGTSGRYRETQYF
TRBV21-1	.	TRBJ1-6	few	TGTGCCAGCAGCTTCCAGGACAGCTACTATAATTCACCCCTCCACTTT	CASSFQDSYYNSPLHF
TRBV6-1	.	TRBJ2-7	.	TGTGCCAGCAGCGATACTTACTATGAGCAGTACTTC	CASSDTYYEQYF
TRBV12-3/TRBV12-4	.	TRBJ1-2	.	TGTGCCATCCCAGGGGCCAGCTATGGCTACACCTTC	CAIPGASYGYTF
TRBV28	TRBD2	TRBJ2-3	many	TGTGCCAGCAGTTATTCGGGACTAGCGGCCGGGGGCCTCACAGATACGCAGTATTTT	CASSYSGLAAGGLTDTQYF
TRBV5-1	TRBD2	TRBJ2-1	.	TGCGCCAGCAGCTCCGAACCCAGACTAGCGGACTCCTACAATGAGCGGTTCTTC	CASSSEPRLADSYNERFF
TRBV4-2	.	TRBJ2-3	.	TGTGCCAGCAGCCAAGGACCAGAACAGATCAGAGATACGCAGTATTTT	CASSQGPEQIRDTQYF
TRBV4-2	TRBD1	TRBJ1-1	many	TGTGCCAGCAGCCACTTGGACAGGGGTGACACTGAAGCTTTCTTT	CASSHLDRGDTEAFF
TRBV7-8	.	TRBJ2-5	medium-sized	TGTGCCAGCAGCTTAGTACAAGAGACCCAGTACTTC	CASSLVQETQYF
TRBV5-1	.	TRBJ2-2	many	TGCGCCAGCAGCCTCACGAACACCGGGGAGCTGTTTTTT	CASSLTNTGELFF
TRBV28	.	TRBJ1-1	many	TGTGCCAGCAGTCCCCGACCGCCTTATCACACTGAAGCTTTCTTT	CASSPRPPYHTEAFF
TRBV6-6	TRBD1	TRBJ2-4	many	TGTGCCAGCAGTCTAAAGACAGGGGGCTTAAGAGTAGCCAAAAACATTCAGTACTTC	CASSLKTGGLRVAKNIQYF
TRBV4-1	TRBD2	TRBJ2-1	many	TGCGCCAGCAGCCCAGCGACTAGCGGGCCGACTTACAATGAGCAGTTCTTC	CASSPATSGPTYNEQFF
TRBV5-4	TRBD2	TRBJ2-1	.	TGTGCTAGCAGCCCCCCGGGGGGGATGGGCGATGAGCAGCTCTTC	CASSPPGGMGDEQLF
TRBV30	TRBD1	TRBJ2-7	.	TGTGCCTATAGTGTTGTCAGGGGGTACGAGCAGTACTTC	CAYSVVRGYEQYF
TRBV29-1	.	TRBJ1-6	medium-sized	TGCAGCGCCGGACATGGTGGGAATTCACCCCTCCACTTT	CSAGHGGNSPLHF
TRBV29-1	TRBD2	TRBJ2-5	.	TGCAGTGTTGATCCTAGCGGGAGTGGGACCCAGTACTTC	CSVDPSGSGTQYF
TRBV28	.	TRBJ2-5	few	TGTGCCAGCAGTTTAGCCAGGGGTGGCGAGACCCAGTACTTC	CASSLARGGETQYF
TRBV7-9	TRBD2	TRBJ2-7	many	TGTGCCAGCAGCTCCGCCACGGGGGGGTCCTACGAGCAGTACTTC	CASSSATGGSYEQYF
TRBV7-2	TRBD1	TRBJ2-7	.	TGTGCCAGCAACCCCGCCGGGACAGTCCCCTACGAGCAGTACTTC	CASNPAGTVPYEQYF
TRBV28	.	TRBJ2-6	.	TGTGCCAGCAGTTCCAGACTGCGCTCTGGGGCCAACGTCCTGACTTTC	CASSSRLRSGANVLTF
TRBV11-2	TRBD1	TRBJ2-1	.	TGTGCCAGTACATCGAGGACAGGGAGCTACGATGAGCAGTTCTTC	CASTSRTGSYDEQFF
TRBV11-2	.	TRBJ1-1	.	TGTGCAAGCAGCTTAGATCCCTCGGTGAATACTGAAACTTTCTTT	CASSLDPSVNTETFF
TRBV11-2	.	TRBJ2-7	.	TGCGCCAGCAGCCTATGGGGTACCCCCTACGAGCAGTACTTC	CASSLWGTPYEQYF
TRBV6-1	.	TRBJ2-5	.	TGTGCAAGCACGGGACCATTACTTGGGGAGACCCAGTACTTC	CASTGPLLGETQYF
TRBV5-6	TRBD2	TRBJ2-4	many	TGTGCCAGCAGCCCCGGGACTAGCGGGAGTTGGCAAAACATTCAGTACTTC	CASSPGTSGSWQNIQYF
TRBV7-9	.	TRBJ2-7	.	TGTGCCAGCAGCTTATGGCCGGGGTCGTACGAGCAGTACTTC	CASSLWPGSYEQYF
TRBV29-1	TRBD2	TRBJ2-2	many	TGCAGCGGTGGAGCGGGAGGCGCCCTTGGGGAGCTGTTTTTT	CSGGAGGALGELFF
TRBV11-2	.	TRBJ2-5	.	TGTGTCAGCAGCTTAGCTGGAGTCCCCAAAGAGACCCAGTACTTC	CVSSLAGVPKETQYF
TRBV5-1	TRBD2	TRBJ2-1	.	TGCGCCAGCAGCTTGGGACTAGCGGGATCCCGTGAGTACAATGAGCAGTTCTTC	CASSLGLAGSREYNEQFF
TRBV11-3	.	TRBJ2-2	.	TGTGCCAGCAGCCCCTTAAGCGGCACCTGGGACCTGTTTTTT	CASSPLSGTWDLFF
TRBV29-1	.	TRBJ1-5	.	TGCAGCGTTGTTTGGCTAGCGGGTCTTGGTAACACAGATACGCAGCATTTT	CSVVWLAGLGNTDTQHF
TRBV12-3/TRBV12-4	.	TRBJ2-1	many	TGTGCCAGCAGTTTTATAGAAAGAGGGGTGGCATACAATGAGCAGTTCTTC	CASSFIERGVAYNEQFF